Detailed here is one T cell receptor (beta chain). The target antigen is unknown. These data originate in a study of T cell responses to AZD1222 COVID-19 vaccine. Study conclusions and caveats: Repertoire sampling occurred only after the peak T cell response. The span of vaccine-associated CD4 TCRs extended across spike, with dominance at 160-218 and 743-854.

Repertoires were generated with immunoSEQ multiplex PCR, while TCRdb's copy carries only in-frame clones and drops some. This table holds more than 85,000 clones, around nine tenths found once. CDR1 and CDR2 from the germline V gene are SGHNT and YYREEE (reference sequence). V was clipped by 6 bases and J by 0 bases, with 15 bases between them. This CDR3 is 15 amino acids long. The chain joins TRBV5-4 to TRBJ1-2; D might be TRBD1 (5 bases). The receptor was isolated from an adult in good health. The material was peripheral blood, obtained on day 0 of AZD1222 vaccination. The CDR3 loop is CASNLGPGANYGYTF. In nucleotides, the CDR3 is TGTGCCAGCAACCTGGGACCTGGGGCTAACTATGGCTACACCTTC.